This TCR beta chain was documented in a study of OX40 agonist ivuxolimab in advanced cancers. The overall study: At 0.01 to 10 mg/kg, ivuxolimab was administered intravenously to patients every 2 weeks. Participants averaged approximately 65 years of age (range about 23 to 80) and were around 83% male. Study-wide findings and caveats: Some of the lowest clonal expansion was seen in partial responders at 0.1-3.0 mg/kg.

This CDR3 comprises 13 residues. Trimming removed 4 bases from V and 4 bases from J; junction bases left unmatched: 3. In germline, CDR1 is SGHTA, CDR2 FQGNSA. The assay was immunoSEQ multiplex PCR, and TCRdb's table has in-frame clones only and misses some. The table includes roughly 30,000 clones, about 90% detected once. Details on this clone: Its antigen is undetermined.

The chain uses TRBV7-2 and TRBJ2-5; TRBD2 matches at 7 bases. The sample was CD4+ or CD8+ T cells sorted from blood, taken in a trial of the OX40 agonist ivuxolimab. The receptor was derived from an adult with an advanced solid tumor such as melanoma, head and neck, liver or kidney cancer. CDR3 bases: TGTGCCAGCAGCTCATGGGGGGGAGAGACCCAGTACTTC. This encodes CASSSWGGETQYF. The variable domain in full, with the rest retrieved from reference TRBV7-2 and TRBJ2-5, is GAGVSQSPSNKVTEKGKDVELRCDPISGHTALYWYRQSLGQGLEFLIYFQGNSAPDKSGLPSDRFSAERTGGSVSTLTIQRTQQEDSAVYLCASSSWGGETQYFGPGTRLLVL.